The present TCR beta chain was sequenced within a study of shared clonotypes between healthy human individuals. As regards this clone: Compared with germline, one end of the junction differs, possibly owing to a read error.

Clones were sequenced by immunoSEQ multiplex PCR, and TCRdb holds only the in-frame ones, with some missing. The data show roughly 220,000 clones, over 50% seen once. The CDR3 consists of 12 residues. Per the germline V gene, CDR1 is ENHRY and CDR2 is SYGVKD. V and J are TRBV10-3 and TRBJ1-1, with 8 bases fitting TRBD1. Source material: memory CD4+ T cells sorted from blood. Subset specified: CD45RA-negative fraction. The sequence derives from a man between 25 and 39 years old in good health. The CDR3 nucleotides are TGTGCCATCAGTGGATGGACAGGGAGGGCAAAATTT. This gives the protein CAISGWTGRAKF.